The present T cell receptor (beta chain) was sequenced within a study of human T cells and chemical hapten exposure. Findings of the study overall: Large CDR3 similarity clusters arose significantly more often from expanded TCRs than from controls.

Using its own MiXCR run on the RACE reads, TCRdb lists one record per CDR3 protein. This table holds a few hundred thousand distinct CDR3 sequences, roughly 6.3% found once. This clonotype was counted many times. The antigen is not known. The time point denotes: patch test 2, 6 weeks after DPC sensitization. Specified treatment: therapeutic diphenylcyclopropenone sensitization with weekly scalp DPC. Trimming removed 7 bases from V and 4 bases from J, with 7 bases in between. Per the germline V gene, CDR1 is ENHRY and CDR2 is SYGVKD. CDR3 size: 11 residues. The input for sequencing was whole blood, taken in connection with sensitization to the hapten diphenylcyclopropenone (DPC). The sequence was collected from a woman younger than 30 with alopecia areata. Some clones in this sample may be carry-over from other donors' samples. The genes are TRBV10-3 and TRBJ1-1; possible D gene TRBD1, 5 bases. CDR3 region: CAITTGTEAFF. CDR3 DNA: TGTGCCATCACAACAGGCACTGAAGCTTTCTTT.